This record covers a single T cell receptor (beta chain). Its antigen is unidentified. Profiled with immunoSEQ multiplex PCR; TCRdb holds only in-frame clones, not every one. The sample lists some 120,000 clones, 85% to 90% seen once, with 10% to 15% in the top ten. This entry is derived from a study of PD-1 blockade in mismatch repair-deficient tumors. Background on the study: All were previously treated, progressing patients with about twelve mismatch repair-deficient cancer types. The study, taken as a whole, reports: Rapid post-treatment expansion, then contraction, generally preceding radiologic response, marked tumor-resident clones.

All patients were mismatch repair deficient, assessed by either PCR or immunohistochemistry. Trimming removed 0 bases at V and 4 bases at J, with 7 bases between. The CDR3 is 13 residues long. The germline V gene has CDR1 SGHKS and CDR2 YYEKEE (reference sequence). Here the sequenced sample was peripheral blood, taken approximately 72 weeks after starting pembrolizumab. The receptor was isolated from an adult with mismatch repair-deficient cancer. V and J are TRBV5-5 and TRBJ1-2; D ambiguous. CDR3 loop: CASSLEQLYGYTF. CDR3 DNA sequence: TGTGCCAGCAGCTTGGAACAACTCTATGGCTACACCTTC.